This T cell receptor (beta chain) came from a study of T-cell reconstitution after alpha-beta-depleted transplantation in children. Study-wide points: Newly produced T cells mostly accounted for T-cell counts and diversity one year post-transplant. The high TCRbeta diversity at day 60 in some patients came from surviving recipient T cells and thymic progenitors.

This clonotype was counted many times. Its specificity is unknown. The germline V gene has CDR1 LNHDA and CDR2 SQIVND (reference sequence). This CDR3 comprises 13 residues. V gave up 9 bases and J gave up 9 bases; unmatched junction bases: 8. For TCRbeta, the library was prepared with unique molecular identifiers. TCRdb processed the PCR reads anew with MiXCR; each CDR3 protein has one entry. The sample carries 440,000 or so distinct CDR3 sequences, roughly 43% recorded once. The receptor was isolated from a girl aged 2 to 9 with aplastic anemia, due to receive a stem cell transplant. This material consisted of PBMCs, taken before TCRalphabeta/CD19-depleted stem cell transplant. The chain joins TRBV19 to TRBJ2-1; TRBD2 aligns across 10 bases. The CDR3 loop reads CASRLAGDVEQFF. The CDR3 DNA reads as TGTGCCAGCCGACTAGCGGGCGACGTTGAGCAGTTCTTC.